This entry is about one TCR beta chain. The antigen it binds to is not known. Within one base of it there is no much larger clone, and no base qualities were kept. The germline V gene sets CDR1 to MNHNS and CDR2 to SASEGT. Its CDR3 holds 18 amino acids, cysteine through phenylalanine. Only the CDR3 region is kept as DNA, spanning 54 bases read in frame from base 1. Germline trimming amounts to 2 bases on V and 1 base on J, with 7 as the count of junction bases outside the gene matches. This entry comes from a study of somatic mutations in cytotoxic T cells in rheumatoid arthritis (dated by TCRdb to about 2017). Study-level background: Right after diagnosis and prior to the start of any treatment, more than 25 ml EDTA of peripheral blood was drawn from patients. Whether expanded CD8+ T-cell clones in untreated, newly diagnosed rheumatoid arthritis carry somatic mutations was the study question, and clonality was characterized with TCRB deep sequencing. For roughly 63 rheumatoid arthritis patients and some 20 healthy controls, TCRB deep sequencing was carried out. Some T-cell populations stained with V beta antibodies were sorted by flow on a FACSAria II or Sony SH800 to nearly 100% purity, with sorted V beta1+ cells additionally subjected to TCRB sequencing. Patients and controls did not essentially differ in median age, which was nearly identical between the groups. The study at large found these results: CD8+ T-cell clonality in rheumatoid arthritis patients was not significantly different from that in age-matched healthy controls. The slight TRBV07 underrepresentation in patients was not adjusted for multiple comparisons. An increase of CD8+ clonality with age was seen in patients (Spearman r ≈ 0.49) but not in healthy controls. The largest CD8+ clone made up more than 20% of CD8+ cells in about an eighth of the 65 patients, and blood and synovial fluid shared several identical CD8+ TCRB sequences. Viral specificity could not be ruled out by absence from virus-specific databases, and the antigen targets of the expanded CD8+ clones remained unknown.

Flow cytometry confirmed the purity of CD4+ and CD8+ cells that had been isolated by positive magnetic bead selection on an AutoMACS. Clonal expansions were first screened by flow cytometry with a TCR V beta antibody panel, then characterized by TCRB deep sequencing of sorted CD8+ fractions. Peripheral blood mononuclear cells were obtained using density gradient separation with Ficoll-Paque PLUS. Nucleospin Tissue or Tissue XS kits were used to extract DNA from CD4-enriched, CD8-enriched or PBMC samples, and a Qubit 2.0 fluorometer was used for quantification. The immunoSEQ assay was applied to genomic DNA for TCRB CDR3 sequencing. Per the source publication's procedure: Only a few patient CD8+ clones larger than 1% matched published virus-specific TCRB sequences when compared against them. Nothing other than productive TCRB rearrangements was included in the analyses. Defining a clone by its unique TCRB CDR3 sequence, the study calculated clonality as a productive clonality index derived from Shannon entropy. To calculate repertoire overlap between two samples, the template counts of each clone were considered relative to each sample's total templates. V-gene usage from TCRB sequencing and V-gene usage measured by flow cytometry were correlated (Spearman r of around 0.6). TCRdb obtained this table from immuneACCESS and retained in-frame rearrangements with V and J assigned. These tables miss some clones; where compared with another copy, unresolved V genes account for less than half of the shortfall, and the remainder is unexplained. The DNA gave D and trimming, while V, J and clone size come from that table. The table for this sample lists about 14,000 clones; over 70% of them were counted only once. The ten top clones hold 25% to 30% of the sample.

The sequence was collected from an adult with rheumatoid arthritis. Material for sequencing was CD8+ T cells sorted from blood. The V and J genes are TRBV6-1 and TRBJ1-5, and TRBD1 matches 11 of the central bases. Here the CDR3 is given as CASSERDRGIVSNQPQHF. The DNA sequence is given as TGTGCCAGCAGTGAAAGGGACAGGGGGATTGTGAGCAATCAGCCCCAGCATTTT.